This T cell receptor beta chain was identified during a study of identical twins. Findings of the study overall: Invariant populations such as MAIT and iNKT cells could partly muddle zero-insertion analyses.

The CDR3 has 16 residues. V lost 3 bases and J lost 7; bases outside the gene matches: 10. CDR1 is MNHEY and CDR2 is SMNVEV in the germline V gene (reference sequence). A note on this clonotype: Its antigen is unidentified.

From the 5' RACE reads, TCRdb called clonotypes with MiXCR, one entry per CDR3 protein. The sample holds roughly 1.6 million distinct CDR3 sequences, less than 35% seen once. The V and J genes are TRBV27 and TRBJ2-1; 9 bases are shared with TRBD2. The source of this sequence is a newborn girl in good health. Input material: cord blood. The CDR3 here is CASSFGTSLPPNEQFF. The CDR3 DNA reads as TGTGCCAGCAGTTTTGGGACTAGCCTCCCGCCGAATGAGCAGTTCTTC.